This T cell receptor beta chain was sequenced during a study of cytomegalovirus exposure and HLA in healthy donors. Study-level information: In a later analysis, the 130 or so validation repertoires were reported to have used the same platform as the roughly 700 first-cohort repertoires.

Clones were read by immunoSEQ multiplex PCR, and TCRdb kept only the in-frame ones, dropping some. In the table there are about 240,000 clones, about 87% of which are singletons. The CDR3 is 17 amino acids. Germline V gene sequence: CDR1 KGHSH, CDR2 LQKENI. V was clipped by 2 bases and J by 7 bases; unmatched bases: 15. Sequencing input: PBMCs. The rearrangement links TRBV18 to TRBJ1-2; 8 bases match TRBD1. The TCR comes from a young man in good health and CMV-seronegative. This CDR3 reads CASSPSGQAPTASGYTF. The CDR3 nucleotides are TGTGCCAGCTCACCATCGGGACAGGCTCCTACAGCCAGTGGCTACACCTTC.